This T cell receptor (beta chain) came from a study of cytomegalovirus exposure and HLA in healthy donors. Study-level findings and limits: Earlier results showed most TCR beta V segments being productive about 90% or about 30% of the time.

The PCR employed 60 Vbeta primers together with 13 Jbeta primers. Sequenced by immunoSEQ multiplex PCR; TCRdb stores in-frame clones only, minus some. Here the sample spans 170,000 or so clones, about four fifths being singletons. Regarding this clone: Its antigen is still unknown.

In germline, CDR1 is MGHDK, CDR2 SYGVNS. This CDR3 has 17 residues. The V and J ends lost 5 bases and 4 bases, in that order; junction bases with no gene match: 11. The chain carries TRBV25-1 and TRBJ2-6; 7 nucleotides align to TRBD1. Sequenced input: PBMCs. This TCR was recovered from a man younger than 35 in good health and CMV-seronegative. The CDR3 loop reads CASSRPGQIDGANVLTF. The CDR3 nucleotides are TGTGCCAGCAGTCGTCCGGGACAGATCGACGGGGCCAACGTCCTGACTTTC.